Below are 28 T cell receptor beta chains sequenced from a single sample in a study of T cell responses to AZD1222 COVID-19 vaccine (dated by TCRdb to the early 2020s). Libraries were constructed by the immunoSEQ multiplex PCR assay. The table was pulled from immuneACCESS by TCRdb, which kept in-frame rearrangements only. Such tables lose some clones; where checked, under half of the loss comes from unresolved V genes, and the rest has no known cause. The sample records some 140,000 clones, roughly 92% of which are singletons. The ten largest clonotypes hold about 0.91% of the sample. Read against the paper, the sample's time point label means: baseline before first vaccination. The sample consisted of peripheral blood, taken on day 0 of AZD1222 vaccination. These receptors all stem from an adult in good health.

V and J are TRBV19 and TRBJ1-5; D ambiguous. The CDR3 totals 13 residues. In germline, CDR1 is LNHDA, CDR2 SQIVND (reference sequence). V was trimmed by 4 bases and J by 0 bases, leaving 4 bases between them. CDR3 nucleotides: TGTGCCAGTAGTACCAATAGCAATCAGCCCCAGCATTTT. Residues: CASSTNSNQPQHF.

The V call is TRBV10-3, the J call TRBJ1-6; 11 nucleotides align to TRBD1. CDR3 length: 17 residues. J gave up 10 bases and V 2 bases, and 10 bases lay outside the gene matches. Germline V gives CDR1 ENHRY, CDR2 SYGVKD. The CDR3 nucleotides read TGTGCCATCAGTGAGCCATCCGGGACAGGGGGAAGCTCACCCCTCCACTTT. Its protein product is CAISEPSGTGGSSPLHF.

This rearrangement joins TRBV18 to TRBJ1-4, with D tentatively TRBD1 (5 bases). This CDR3 has 15 amino acids. Germline values: CDR1 KGHSH, CDR2 LQKENI. V gave up 6 bases and J gave up 8 bases, with 19 bases separating them. The CDR3 DNA follows: TGTGCCAGCTCCCTCAACAAGAGGGAGGGGGAAAAACTGTTTTTT. This codes for CASSLNKREGEKLFF.

The chain couples TRBV7-9 to TRBJ1-3; D is undetermined. The CDR3 length is 12 residues. V shed 10 bases and J shed 4 bases, with 11 bases lying between them. Germline V gene data show CDR1 as SEHNR and CDR2 as FQNEAQ (reference sequence). The chain's CDR3 is CATQSTGNTIYF. DNA of the CDR3: TGTGCCACTCAGTCTACAGGAAACACCATATATTTT.

The chain employs TRBV10-3 and TRBJ1-3; 12 bases match TRBD1. Germline V CDR1 and CDR2: ENHRY, SYGVKD. The ends lost 11 bases at V and 2 bases at J; junction bases unmatched: 13. The CDR3 is 17 residues long. CDR3 in DNA: TGTGCCGCGTCCGGGACAGGGGGCGTAGGTGCTGGAAACACCATATATTTT. As protein: CAASGTGGVGAGNTIYF.

The J gene is TRBJ2-3, the V gene TRBV12-5; D gene ambiguous. CDR1 is LGHNT, CDR2 FRNRAP, per germline. V lost 2 bases to trimming and J lost 5 bases, with 11 bases between them. CDR3 length: 14 amino acids. The CDR3 nucleotides are TGTGCTAGTGGTTTGATCCGGGCCCAAGATACGCAGTATTTT. Translating gives CASGLIRAQDTQYF.

The chain combines TRBV19 with TRBJ1-2; D is perhaps TRBD1 (5 bases). There are 17 residues in the CDR3. Germline CDR1 is LNHDA and CDR2 is SQIVND (reference sequence). V gave up 5 bases and J gave up 4 bases, with 23 bases separating them. CDR3 in amino acids: CASSREAPGRQLYGYTF. DNA of the CDR3: TGTGCCAGTAGTCGAGAGGCCCCAGGGCGGCAGCTCTATGGCTACACCTTC.

This clone was detected only a few times. V is TRBV29-1 and J is TRBJ1-2; 9 nucleotides align to TRBD1. This CDR3 region has 13 residues. CDR1 SQVTM and CDR2 ANQGSEA come from the germline V gene. Unmatched junction bases numbered 5, after V lost 7 bases and J lost 2 bases. CDR3 DNA sequence: TGCAGCGCCCGACAGGGGGAGAACTATGGCTACACCTTC. It specifies CSARQGENYGYTF.

The chain joins TRBV7-2 to TRBJ2-2, with D hard to call. V shed 2 bases and J shed 7 bases, with 5 bases lying between them. Germline values: CDR1 SGHTA, CDR2 FQGNSA. The CDR3 has 12 residues. DNA for the CDR3: TGTGCCAGCAGCTTAATATACGGGGAGCTGTTTTTT. Translating gives CASSLIYGELFF.

The chain employs TRBV5-1 and TRBJ1-1; D remains unclear. The V end lost 2 bases, the J end lost 2 bases, and 1 base lay between the germline ends. This CDR3 comprises 11 residues. Germline V gives CDR1 SGHRS, CDR2 YFSETQ. CDR3 coding DNA: TGCGCCAGCAGCTTAAACACTGAAGCTTTCTTT. This encodes CASSLNTEAFF.

The genes are TRBV5-1 and TRBJ2-5; D perhaps matches TRBD1 (6 bases). Germline CDR1 reads SGHRS; CDR2 reads YFSETQ. The CDR3 has 17 residues. V was pared by 0 bases and J by 1 base, with 16 bases between. CDR3 sequence: CASSLAGAGVPQETQYF. CDR3 sequence (DNA): TGCGCCAGCAGCTTGGCCGGGGCAGGGGTTCCCCAAGAGACCCAGTACTTC. Full variable domain (rest looked up from reference TRBV5-1 and TRBJ2-5): KAGVTQTPRYLIKTRGQQVTLSCSPISGHRSVSWYQQTPGQGLQFLFEYFSETQRNKGNFPGRFSGRQFSNSRSEMNVSTLELGDSALYLCASSLAGAGVPQETQYFGPGTRLLVL.

V and J are TRBV5-5 and TRBJ1-1; no clear D gene. Germline V lookup: CDR1 SGHKS, CDR2 YYEKEE (reference sequence). Trimming cost V 4 bases and J 1 base, with 14 bases left between them. This CDR3 has 15 residues. CDR3 in amino acids: CASSVRQMGNTEAFF. DNA for the CDR3: TGTGCCAGCAGCGTACGCCAGATGGGGAACACTGAAGCTTTCTTT. Filled out from reference TRBV5-5 and TRBJ1-1, the complete variable domain reads DAGVTQSPTHLIKTRGQQVTLRCSPISGHKSVSWYQQVLGQGPQFIFQYYEKEERGRGNFPDRFSARQFPNYSSELNVNALLLGDSALYLCASSVRQMGNTEAFFGQGTRLTVV.

V is TRBV30 and J is TRBJ1-6; D gene ambiguous. The germline CDR1 and CDR2 sequences are GTSNPN and SVGIG (reference sequence). The CDR3 consists of 13 residues. Trimming cost V 3 bases and J 7 bases, with 10 bases left between them. CDR3 region: CAWSLGMNSPLHF. The CDR3 DNA reads TGTGCCTGGAGCCTGGGTATGAATTCACCCCTCCACTTT.

The gene calls are TRBV7-8 and TRBJ1-2, with a weak D call TRBD1 (5 bases). This CDR3 has 13 amino acids. Per the germline V gene, CDR1 is SGHVS and CDR2 is FQNEAQ. Deletions cut 3 bases from V and 4 bases from J, with 9 bases between. CDR3 bases: TGTGCCAGCAGCTTGGGGGTGGGCTATGGCTACACCTTC. Its translation is CASSLGVGYGYTF. The whole variable domain, remainder taken from reference TRBV7-8 and TRBJ1-2, is GAGVSQSPRYKVAKRGQDVALRCDPISGHVSLFWYQQALGQGPEFLTYFQNEAQLDKSGLPSDRFFAERPEGSVSTLKIQRTQQEDSAVYLCASSLGVGYGYTFGSGTRLTVV.

J is TRBJ1-1 and V is TRBV2, with 7 nucleotides matching TRBD1. In germline, CDR1 is SNHLY, CDR2 FYNNEI. V shed 6 bases and J 10 bases; nucleotides not matched to a gene: 11. The length of the CDR3 is 13 residues. The CDR3 DNA is TGTGCCAGCAGCGGGACAGAGAGGGTTGTAGCTTTCTTT. Protein: CASSGTERVVAFF.

A remark on this clone: Because the CDR3's place on the DNA is in doubt, the DNA is left out and the CDR3 is given as listed by TCRdb. The chain uses TRBV7-8 and TRBJ1-2; the DNA was not compared with TRBD1, the D call given in the table. Germline CDR1 SGHVS, CDR2 FQNEAQ. The CDR3 is 15 amino acids long, termini counted. The CDR3 protein is CASSFGPGQWEGYTF.

V and J are TRBV6-5 and TRBJ2-2; D remains unclear. CDR1 and CDR2 from the germline V gene are MNHEY and SVGAGI. CDR3 size: 13 residues. V shed 6 bases and J shed 0 bases, with 5 bases lying between them. CDR3 bases: TGTGCCAGCAGCTGGACGAACACCGGGGAGCTGTTTTTT. The encoded protein is CASSWTNTGELFF.

The chain links TRBV9 to TRBJ2-5; D not certain. The V gene's germline CDR1 is SGDLS and CDR2 YYNGEE. Trimming took off 0 bases at V and 0 bases at J, with 9 bases between the two ends. This CDR3 has 15 amino acids. The CDR3 spells CASSVATAYQETQYF. CDR3 DNA: TGTGCCAGCAGCGTAGCTACGGCATACCAAGAGACCCAGTACTTC. Variable domain in full (rest from reference TRBV9 and TRBJ2-5): DSGVTQTPKHLITATGQRVTLRCSPRSGDLSVYWYQQSLDQGLQFLIQYYNGEERAKGNILERFSAQQFPDLHSELNLSSLELGDSALYFCASSVATAYQETQYFGPGTRLLVL.

The chain combines TRBV6-5 with TRBJ1-3; D is unclear. The ends were cut back, 2 bases at V and 0 bases at J, with 11 bases in the middle. The CDR3 loop spans 16 amino acids. Germline-derived CDR1 and CDR2 are MNHEY and SVGAGI. The CDR3 loop is CASSYDLNSSGNTIYF. The CDR3 coding sequence is TGTGCCAGCAGTTACGACCTGAACTCCTCTGGAAACACCATATATTTT.

The chain combines TRBV19 with TRBJ1-5; no reliable D call. Germline assignment: CDR1 LNHDA and CDR2 SQIVND (reference sequence). The germline V and J ends were trimmed by 1 base and 3 bases, with 10 bases remaining between them. The CDR3 sequence is 15 residues long. CDR3 protein: CASSIVRADNQPQHF. The CDR3 DNA is TGTGCCAGTAGTATAGTGAGGGCGGACAATCAGCCCCAGCATTTT.

The chain couples TRBV10-2 to TRBJ2-7, with 11 bases that match TRBD2. V gave up 7 bases and J gave up 5 bases; unmatched junction bases: 7. CDR1 and CDR2 from the germline V gene are WSHSY and SAAADI. This CDR3 has 14 residues. The CDR3 here is CASTGLAGRDEQYF. The CDR3, as DNA: TGCGCCAGCACCGGACTAGCGGGTAGGGACGAGCAGTACTTC.

This chain connects TRBV5-6 to TRBJ1-2; TRBD1 matches 7 bases. The length of the CDR3 is 16 residues. Germline V gene lookup returns CDR1 SGHDT and CDR2 YYEEEE. The V and J ends lost 0 bases and 9 bases, in that order; junction bases with no gene match: 14. The CDR3: CASSLAGSGGGARYTF. The DNA of the CDR3 is TGTGCCAGCAGCTTGGCGGGTTCAGGAGGGGGCGCGCGCTACACCTTC.

V is TRBV9 and J is TRBJ2-1, with D possibly matching TRBD1 (6 bases). Trimming pared 3 bases from V and 10 bases from J, leaving 8 bases between. Germline CDR1 is SGDLS and CDR2 is YYNGEE. This CDR3 is 11 amino acids long. The CDR3 DNA reads TGTGCCAGCAGCGATGGACAGGAGCAGTTCTTC. Translating it yields CASSDGQEQFF.

V usage is TRBV15 and J usage is TRBJ2-1; D not certain. The length of the CDR3 is 15 residues. Per germline, CDR1 LNHNV and CDR2 YYDKDF (reference sequence). Trimming shortened V by 4 bases and J by 1 base, and 11 bases separated the two germline ends. The CDR3 is CATSTLTQSYNEQFF. CDR3 DNA sequence: TGTGCCACCAGCACCCTGACCCAGTCCTACAATGAGCAGTTCTTC.

The chain carries TRBV2 and TRBJ2-7; weak D call: TRBD1 (5 bases). The CDR3 contains 11 residues. V was pared by 5 bases and J by 6 bases, with 8 bases between. Germline V gene sequence: CDR1 SNHLY, CDR2 FYNNEI. CDR3 protein: CASSQGPEQYF. DNA for the CDR3: TGTGCCAGCAGTCAGGGCCCCGAGCAGTACTTC.

This clone was seen a handful of times. The chain combines TRBV3-1 (or the pseudogene TRBV3-2) with TRBJ1-1, with unresolved D. V was pared by 4 bases and J by 2 bases, with 5 bases between. The length of the CDR3 is 12 residues. Germline-derived CDR1 and CDR2 are LGHDT and YNNKEL (reference sequence). CDR3 coding DNA: TGTGCCAGCAGCCTGCACAACACTGAAGCTTTCTTT. Its protein is CASSLHNTEAFF.

This clone was detected only once. This rearrangement joins TRBV7-9 to TRBJ1-6; D is undetermined. CDR1 is SEHNR and CDR2 is FQNEAQ in the germline V gene (reference sequence). Trimming removed 2 bases from V and 7 bases from J, with 12 bases in between. The CDR3 runs 15 residues. In nucleotides, the CDR3 is TGTGCCAGCAGCTTATCGAGGGAGGGCAATTCACCCCTCCACTTT. Protein sequence: CASSLSREGNSPLHF.

The chain recombines TRBV30 with TRBJ1-2; D unresolved. Trimming stripped 2 bases from V and 8 bases from J, with 18 bases between. The CDR3 covers 14 residues. Germline CDR1 GTSNPN, CDR2 SVGIG (reference sequence). This chain's CDR3 is CAWSNRGASMGYTF. CDR3 nucleotides: TGTGCCTGGAGTAATCGCGGAGCCTCTATGGGCTACACCTTC.